The clone carrying this T cell receptor (beta chain) was seen many times. The sample originates from a study of T cells in Graves' hyperthyroidism and ophthalmopathy. The diagnostic basis comprised clinical symptoms, serum thyroxine and TRAb, thyroid ultrasound and orbital computed tomography. The CDR3 extends over 14 amino acids. V shed 8 bases and J shed 2 bases, with 14 bases lying between them. Using RNA transcripts as the source, TCR beta CDR3 regions were amplified. When the TCR CDR3 underwent first-round RT-PCR, the HTBI primer set was used. TCRdb independently ran MiXCR on the multiplex PCR reads; one entry per CDR3 protein. The table includes 380,000 or so distinct CDR3 sequences, 14% detected once.

The origin of this receptor is a woman between 25 and 40 years old with Graves' hyperthyroidism. V gene TRBV12-3 or TRBV12-4 combines with J gene TRBJ2-3; D not resolved. The specimen was blood. The CDR3 DNA reads TGTGCCAGCGGCTCCAGTTCTGACACAGATACGCAGTATTTT. Translation gives CASGSSSDTDTQYF.